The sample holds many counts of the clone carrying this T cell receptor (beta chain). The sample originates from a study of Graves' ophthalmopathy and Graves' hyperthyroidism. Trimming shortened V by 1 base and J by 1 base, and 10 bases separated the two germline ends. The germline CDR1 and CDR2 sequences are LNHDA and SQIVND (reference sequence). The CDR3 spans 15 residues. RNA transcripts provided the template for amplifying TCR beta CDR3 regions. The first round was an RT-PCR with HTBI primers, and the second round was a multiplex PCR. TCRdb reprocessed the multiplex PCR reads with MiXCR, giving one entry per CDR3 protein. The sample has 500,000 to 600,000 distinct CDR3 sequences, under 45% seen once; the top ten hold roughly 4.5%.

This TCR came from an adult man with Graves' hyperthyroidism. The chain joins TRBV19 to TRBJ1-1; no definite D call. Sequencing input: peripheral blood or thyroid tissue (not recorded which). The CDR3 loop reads CASSIVGLRNTEAFF. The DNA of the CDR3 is TGTGCCAGTAGTATAGTAGGACTCAGGAACACTGAAGCTTTCTTT.